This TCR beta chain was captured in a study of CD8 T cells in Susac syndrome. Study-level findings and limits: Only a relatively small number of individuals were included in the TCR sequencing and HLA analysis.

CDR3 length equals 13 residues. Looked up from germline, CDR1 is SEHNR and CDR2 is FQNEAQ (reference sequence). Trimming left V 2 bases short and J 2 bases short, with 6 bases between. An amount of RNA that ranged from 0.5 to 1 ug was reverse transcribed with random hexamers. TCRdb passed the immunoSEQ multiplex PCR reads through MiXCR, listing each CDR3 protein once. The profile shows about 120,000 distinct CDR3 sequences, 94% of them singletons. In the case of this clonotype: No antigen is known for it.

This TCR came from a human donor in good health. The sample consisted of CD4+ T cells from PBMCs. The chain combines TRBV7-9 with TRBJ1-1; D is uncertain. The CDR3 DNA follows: TGTGCCAGCAGCTTAAAATCTAACACTGAAGCTTTCTTT. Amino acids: CASSLKSNTEAFF. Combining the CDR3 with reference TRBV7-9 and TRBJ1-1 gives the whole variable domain DTGVSQNPRHKITKRGQNVTFRCDPISEHNRLYWYRQTLGQGPEFLTYFQNEAQLEKSRLLSDRFSAERPKGSFSTLEIQRTEQGDSAMYLCASSLKSNTEAFFGQGTRLTVV.